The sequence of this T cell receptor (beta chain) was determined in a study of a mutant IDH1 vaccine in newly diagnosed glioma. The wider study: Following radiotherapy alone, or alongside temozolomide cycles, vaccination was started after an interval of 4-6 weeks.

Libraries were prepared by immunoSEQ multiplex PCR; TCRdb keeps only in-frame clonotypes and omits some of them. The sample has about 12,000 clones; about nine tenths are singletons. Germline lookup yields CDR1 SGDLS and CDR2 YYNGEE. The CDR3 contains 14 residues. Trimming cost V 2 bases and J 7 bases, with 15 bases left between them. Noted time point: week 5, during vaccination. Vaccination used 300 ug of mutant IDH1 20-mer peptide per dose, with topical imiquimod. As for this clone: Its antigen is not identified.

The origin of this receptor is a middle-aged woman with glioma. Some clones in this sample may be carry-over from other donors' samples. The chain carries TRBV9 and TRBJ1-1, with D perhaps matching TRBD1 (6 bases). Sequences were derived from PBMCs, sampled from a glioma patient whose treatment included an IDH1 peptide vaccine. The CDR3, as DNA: TGTGCCAGCAGCGTCCGTCCGGACAGTAATGAAGCTTTCTTT. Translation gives CASSVRPDSNEAFF.